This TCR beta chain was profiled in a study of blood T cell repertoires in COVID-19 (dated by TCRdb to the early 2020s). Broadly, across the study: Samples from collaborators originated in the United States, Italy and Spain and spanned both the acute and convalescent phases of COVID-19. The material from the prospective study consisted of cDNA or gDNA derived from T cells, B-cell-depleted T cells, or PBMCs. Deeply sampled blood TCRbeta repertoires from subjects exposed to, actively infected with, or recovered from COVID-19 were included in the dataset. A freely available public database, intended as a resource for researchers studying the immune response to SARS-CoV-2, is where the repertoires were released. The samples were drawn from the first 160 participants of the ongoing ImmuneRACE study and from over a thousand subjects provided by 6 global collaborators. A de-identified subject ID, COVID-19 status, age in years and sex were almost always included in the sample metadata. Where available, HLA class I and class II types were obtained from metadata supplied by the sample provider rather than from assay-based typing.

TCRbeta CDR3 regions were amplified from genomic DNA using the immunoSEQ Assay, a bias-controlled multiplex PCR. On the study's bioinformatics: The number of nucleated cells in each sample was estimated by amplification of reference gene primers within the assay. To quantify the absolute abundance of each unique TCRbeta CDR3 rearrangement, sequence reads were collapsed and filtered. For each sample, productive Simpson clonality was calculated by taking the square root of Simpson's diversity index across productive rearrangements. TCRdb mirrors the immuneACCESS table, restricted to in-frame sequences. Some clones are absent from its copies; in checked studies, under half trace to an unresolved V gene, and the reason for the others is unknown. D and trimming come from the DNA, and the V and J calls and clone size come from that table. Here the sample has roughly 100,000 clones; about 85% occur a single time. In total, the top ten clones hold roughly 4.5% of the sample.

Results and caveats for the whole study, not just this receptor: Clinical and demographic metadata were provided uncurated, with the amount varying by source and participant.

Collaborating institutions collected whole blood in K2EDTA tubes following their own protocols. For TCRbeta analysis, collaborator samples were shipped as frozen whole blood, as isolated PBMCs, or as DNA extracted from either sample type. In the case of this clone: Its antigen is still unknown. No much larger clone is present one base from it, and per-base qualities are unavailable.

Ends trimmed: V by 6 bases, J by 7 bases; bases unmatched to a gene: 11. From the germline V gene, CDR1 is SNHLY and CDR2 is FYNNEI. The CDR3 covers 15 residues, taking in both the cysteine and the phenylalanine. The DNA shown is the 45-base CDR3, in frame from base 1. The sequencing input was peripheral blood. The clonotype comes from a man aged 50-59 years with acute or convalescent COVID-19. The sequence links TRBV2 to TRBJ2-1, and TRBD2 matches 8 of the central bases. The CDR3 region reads CASRITREALNEQFF. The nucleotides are TGTGCCAGCAGGATTACGCGGGAGGCCCTAAATGAGCAGTTCTTC. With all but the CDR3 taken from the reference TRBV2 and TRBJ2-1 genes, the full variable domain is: EPEVTQTPSHQVTQMGQEVILRCVPISNHLYFYWYRQILGQKVEFLVSFYNNEISEKSEIFDDQFSVERPDGSNFTLKIRSTKLEDSAMYFCASRITREALNEQFFGPGTRLTVL.